The subject of this entry is one T cell receptor (beta chain). Its antigen remains unknown. The CDR3 consists of 16 residues. Per germline, CDR1 SGHNT and CDR2 YYREEE (reference sequence). Trimming left V 0 bases short and J 2 bases short, with 11 bases between. The source of the sample is a study of shared clonotypes between healthy human individuals. Overall study context: A couple of women and a few men aged 18 to 49 served as donors. General study results and limits: Clonotype sharing among donors likely depends on sequencing depth.

Here immunoSEQ multiplex PCR was the method, and the copy in TCRdb shows in-frame clones only, minus some. The repertoire holds fewer than 600,000 clones, with around three quarters as singletons. V and J are TRBV5-4 and TRBJ2-2, with D possibly being TRBD2 (6 bases). This sequence was found in a woman between 40 and 55 years old in good health. Some clones in this sample may be carry-over from other donors' samples. The material sequenced was PBMCs. The CDR3 bases are TGTGCCAGCAGCTTGGCCGGGGGAGCCAACACCGGGGAGCTGTTTTTT. Protein product: CASSLAGGANTGELFF.